This T cell receptor (beta chain) was retrieved from a study of human T cells and chemical hapten exposure. Time point here: pre-sensitization, week 0. The treatment here: therapeutic diphenylcyclopropenone sensitization with weekly scalp DPC. The template was total RNA from unfractionated whole blood. At every patch-test visit, blood was drawn before the patch test was applied. This clonotype was detected only a few times. Its specificity is unknown. The CDR3 extends over 16 amino acids. Germline CDR1 and CDR2: MNHEY and SMNVEV (reference sequence). V lost 5 bases to trimming and J lost 8 bases, with 23 bases between them. Broader study findings: Compared with pre-sensitization or healthy control sets, expanded TCRs clustered more.

The library attached unique molecular identifiers to individual cDNA molecules. In the original processing: Counting gave a median of around 100,000 TCRs per sample, with values ranging from about 23,224 to 700,000. TCRdb called the RACE reads again in MiXCR, with one record for every CDR3 protein. Clone size and V and J calls follow TCRdb, not the original study. The sample contains about 50,000 distinct CDR3 sequences, approximately 9.6% of which appear only once. The sample in question was whole blood, obtained in connection with sensitization to the hapten diphenylcyclopropenone (DPC). This clonotype originated in a woman aged 30 to 39 with alopecia areata. Some clones in this sample may be carry-over from other donors' samples. This rearrangement joins TRBV27 to TRBJ2-3, with D perhaps matching TRBD1 or TRBD2 (6 bases each). In DNA, the CDR3 is TGTGCCAGCAGTAGAGGAGGGACGAGTTTAGGGGGTACGCAGTATTTT. Amino acids: CASSRGGTSLGGTQYF.